This record covers a single TCR beta chain. CDR3 size: 14 residues. With 2 bases removed from V and 4 bases from J, the gap between germline ends came to 12 bases. Germline CDR1 and CDR2: SGHRS and YFSETQ. Produced via immunoSEQ multiplex PCR; TCRdb's table is partial and in-frame only. The profile covers a few hundred thousand clones, with under 85% appearing a single time and 1.9% taken by the ten largest. This sample is drawn from a study of blood T cell repertoires in COVID-19. Study overall: Italy, Spain and the United States were the sources of the convalescent and acute COVID-19 samples. The analysed material was cDNA or gDNA that came from T cells, B-cell-depleted T cells, or PBMCs.

This clonotype was sampled from a man aged 25 to 40 who had recovered from COVID-19. The sample was peripheral blood. This chain joins TRBV5-1 and TRBJ1-1; D might be TRBD1 (6 bases). Here the CDR3 reads CASSFRGQGTEAFF. CDR3 sequence (DNA): TGCGCCAGCAGCTTCAGGGGTCAGGGCACTGAAGCTTTCTTT.